The clone carrying this T cell receptor beta chain is a singleton in its sample. What it binds is unknown. These data come from a study of a mutant IDH1 vaccine in newly diagnosed glioma. Time point here: week 5, during vaccination. Every vaccination contained 300 ug of the mutant IDH1 20-mer peptide and was paired with topical imiquimod. Clones were read by immunoSEQ multiplex PCR, and TCRdb kept only the in-frame ones, dropping some. The data show approximately 61,000 clones, about 88% seen once. This CDR3 is 17 amino acids long. V lost 3 bases and J 0 bases, leaving 15 bases between the germline ends. Germline assignment: CDR1 SEHNR and CDR2 FQNEAQ (reference sequence).

This sample comprised PBMCs, obtained from a glioma patient whose treatment included an IDH1 peptide vaccine. J is TRBJ1-5 and V is TRBV7-9; D possibly corresponds to TRBD1 (5 bases). The clonotype originates from a woman aged 50 to 60 with glioma. As DNA, the CDR3 is TGTGCCAGCAGCTTGAGAACGGGGGGGAATAGCAATCAGCCCCAGCATTTT. This sequence encodes CASSLRTGGNSNQPQHF.